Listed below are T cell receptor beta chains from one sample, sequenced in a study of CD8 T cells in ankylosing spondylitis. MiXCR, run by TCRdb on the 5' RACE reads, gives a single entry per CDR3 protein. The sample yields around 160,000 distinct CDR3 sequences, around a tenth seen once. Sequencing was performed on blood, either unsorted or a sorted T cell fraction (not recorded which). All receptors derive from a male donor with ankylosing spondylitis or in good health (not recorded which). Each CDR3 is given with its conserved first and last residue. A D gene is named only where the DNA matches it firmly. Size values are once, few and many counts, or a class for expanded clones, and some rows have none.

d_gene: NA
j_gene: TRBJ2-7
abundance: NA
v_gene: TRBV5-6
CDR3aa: CASSLKGSEQYF
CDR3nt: TGTGCCAGCAGCTTGAAAGGGTCCGAGCAGTACTTC

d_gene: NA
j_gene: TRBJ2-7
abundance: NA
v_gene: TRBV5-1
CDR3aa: CASSRDSSAYEQYF
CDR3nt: TGCGCCAGCTCCCGGGACTCGTCCGCCTACGAGCAGTACTTC

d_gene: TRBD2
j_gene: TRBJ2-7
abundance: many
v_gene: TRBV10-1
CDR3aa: CASGPGGSGIKEQYF
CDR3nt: TGCGCCAGCGGCCCGGGAGGTAGCGGGATAAAAGAGCAGTACTTC

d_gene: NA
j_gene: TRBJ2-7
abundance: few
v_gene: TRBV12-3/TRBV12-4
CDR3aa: CASSLMGNEQYF
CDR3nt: TGTGCCAGCAGTTTAATGGGAAACGAGCAGTACTTC

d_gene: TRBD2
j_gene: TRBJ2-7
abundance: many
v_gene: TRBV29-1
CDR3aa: CSVQRGVDEQYF
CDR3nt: TGCAGCGTTCAACGGGGGGTGGATGAGCAGTACTTC

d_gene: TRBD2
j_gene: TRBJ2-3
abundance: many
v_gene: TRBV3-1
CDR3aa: CASSQAPTSGSAQYF
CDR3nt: TGTGCCAGCAGTCAAGCCCCAACTAGCGGGAGTGCTCAGTATTTT

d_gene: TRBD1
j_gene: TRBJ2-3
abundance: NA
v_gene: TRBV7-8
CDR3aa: CASSPGTGGIDTQYF
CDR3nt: TGTGCCAGCAGCCCCGGGACAGGGGGGATAGATACGCAGTATTTT

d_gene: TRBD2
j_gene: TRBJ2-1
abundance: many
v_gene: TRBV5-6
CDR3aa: CASSHPGLEEQFF
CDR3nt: TGTGCCAGCAGCCATCCGGGACTAGAGGAGCAGTTCTTC

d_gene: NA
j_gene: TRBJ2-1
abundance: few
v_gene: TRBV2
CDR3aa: CASSDRGQSYNEQFF
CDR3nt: TGTGCCAGCAGTGACCGGGGACAATCCTACAATGAGCAGTTCTTC

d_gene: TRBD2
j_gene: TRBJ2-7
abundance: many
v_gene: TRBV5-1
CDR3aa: CASRAGTSGSLSSYEQYF
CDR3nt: TGCGCCAGCAGAGCCGGGACTAGCGGGTCTTTGAGCTCCTACGAGCAGTACTTC

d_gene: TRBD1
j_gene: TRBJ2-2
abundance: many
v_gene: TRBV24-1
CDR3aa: CATSDSRTGRTGELFF
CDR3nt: TGTGCCACCAGTGATTCCAGGACAGGGCGGACCGGGGAGCTGTTTTTT

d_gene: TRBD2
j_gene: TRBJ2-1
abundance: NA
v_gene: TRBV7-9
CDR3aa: CVSSTGTSVGNEQFF
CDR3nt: TGTGTCAGCAGCACAGGGACTAGCGTGGGCAATGAGCAGTTCTTC

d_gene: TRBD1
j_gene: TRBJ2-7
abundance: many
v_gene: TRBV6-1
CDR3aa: CASSTAGTGVYEQYF
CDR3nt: TGTGCCAGCAGCACAGCCGGGACAGGCGTATACGAGCAGTACTTC

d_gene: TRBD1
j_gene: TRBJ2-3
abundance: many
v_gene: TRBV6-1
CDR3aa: CASSKSPGQGSDTQYF
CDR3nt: TGTGCCAGCAGTAAATCGCCGGGACAGGGATCCGATACGCAGTATTTT

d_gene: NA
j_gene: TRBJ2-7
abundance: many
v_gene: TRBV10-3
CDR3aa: CAISMSDYEQYF
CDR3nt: TGTGCCATCAGTATGTCGGACTACGAGCAGTACTTC

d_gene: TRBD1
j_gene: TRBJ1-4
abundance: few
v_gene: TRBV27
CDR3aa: CASSPPGQGKLFF
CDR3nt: TGTGCCAGCAGTCCCCCCGGACAGGGAAAACTGTTTTTT

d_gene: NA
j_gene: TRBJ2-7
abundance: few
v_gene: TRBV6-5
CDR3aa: CASSWGPGACEQYF
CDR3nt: TGTGCCAGCAGTTGGGGTCCAGGAGCCTGCGAGCAGTACTTC

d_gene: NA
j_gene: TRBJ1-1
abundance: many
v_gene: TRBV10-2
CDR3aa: CASSEIPTGFMNTEAFF
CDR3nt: TGCGCCAGCAGTGAGATCCCCACAGGATTTATGAACACTGAAGCTTTCTTT

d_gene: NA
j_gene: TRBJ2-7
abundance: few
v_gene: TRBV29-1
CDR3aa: CSAAHYSYEQYF
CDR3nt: TGCAGCGCCGCACATTACTCCTACGAGCAGTACTTC

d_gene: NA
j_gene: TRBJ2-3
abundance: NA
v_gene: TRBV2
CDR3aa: CASSVLGSTDTQYF
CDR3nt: TGTGCCAGCAGTGTATTGGGGTCCACAGATACGCAGTATTTT

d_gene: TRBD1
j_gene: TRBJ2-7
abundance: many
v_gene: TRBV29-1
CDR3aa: CSAGQTQREQYF
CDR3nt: TGCAGCGCGGGACAGACTCAACGGGAGCAGTACTTC

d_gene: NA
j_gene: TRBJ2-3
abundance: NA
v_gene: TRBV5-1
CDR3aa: CASSSTPGTDTQYF
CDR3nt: TGCGCCAGCAGCTCCACCCCTGGCACAGATACGCAGTATTTT

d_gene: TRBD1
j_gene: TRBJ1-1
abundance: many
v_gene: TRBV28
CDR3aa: CASSIYRGLNTEAFF
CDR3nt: TGTGCCAGCAGTATATACAGGGGGTTGAACACTGAAGCTTTCTTT

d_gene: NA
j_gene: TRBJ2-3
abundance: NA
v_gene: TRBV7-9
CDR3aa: CASRVGSSTDTQYF
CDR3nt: TGTGCCAGCAGGGTGGGGTCCAGCACAGATACGCAGTATTTT

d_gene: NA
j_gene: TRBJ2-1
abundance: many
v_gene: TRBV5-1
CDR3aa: CASSLAGQSAYNEQFF
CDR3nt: TGCGCCAGCAGCTTGGCGGGTCAGAGCGCCTACAATGAGCAGTTCTTC

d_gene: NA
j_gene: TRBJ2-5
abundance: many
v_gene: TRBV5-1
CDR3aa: CASTAAGMYQETQYF
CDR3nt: TGCGCCAGCACTGCGGCGGGAATGTACCAAGAGACCCAGTACTTC

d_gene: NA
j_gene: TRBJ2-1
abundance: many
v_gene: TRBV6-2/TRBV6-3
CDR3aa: CASTFASYNEQFF
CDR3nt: TGTGCCAGCACTTTTGCCTCCTACAATGAGCAGTTCTTC

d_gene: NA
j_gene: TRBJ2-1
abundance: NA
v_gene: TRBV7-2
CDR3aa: CASSLVGQPYNEQFF
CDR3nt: TGTGCCAGCAGCTTAGTAGGACAGCCATACAATGAGCAGTTCTTC

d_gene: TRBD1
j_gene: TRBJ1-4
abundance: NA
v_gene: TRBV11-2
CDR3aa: CASSLGRQGSTNEKLFF
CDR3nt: TGTGCCAGCAGCTTAGGCCGACAGGGGTCAACTAATGAAAAACTGTTTTTT

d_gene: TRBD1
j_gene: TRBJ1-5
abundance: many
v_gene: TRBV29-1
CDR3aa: CSASGTGGYNQPQHF
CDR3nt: TGCAGCGCCTCCGGGACAGGGGGTTACAATCAGCCCCAGCATTTT

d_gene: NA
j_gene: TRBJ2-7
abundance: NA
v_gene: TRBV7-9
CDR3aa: CASSPSTGQSSYEQYF
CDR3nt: TGTGCCAGCAGCCCTTCCACGGGACAAAGCTCCTACGAGCAGTACTTC

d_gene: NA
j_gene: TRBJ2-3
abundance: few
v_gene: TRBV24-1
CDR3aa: CATSDFSGSTDTQYF
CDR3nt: TGTGCCACCAGTGATTTCAGCGGATCCACAGATACGCAGTATTTT

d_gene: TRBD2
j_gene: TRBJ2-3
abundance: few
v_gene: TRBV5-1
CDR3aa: CASSSETSGNTDTQYF
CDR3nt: TGCGCCAGCAGCTCGGAGACTAGCGGGAATACAGATACGCAGTATTTT

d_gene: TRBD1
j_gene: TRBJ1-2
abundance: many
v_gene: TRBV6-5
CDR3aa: CASSYDLGQGAYGYTF
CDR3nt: TGTGCCAGCAGTTATGACCTGGGCCAGGGGGCCTATGGCTACACCTTC

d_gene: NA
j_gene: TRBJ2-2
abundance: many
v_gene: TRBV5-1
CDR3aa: CASKTGPNTGELFF
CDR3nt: TGCGCCAGCAAGACTGGACCGAACACCGGGGAGCTGTTTTTT

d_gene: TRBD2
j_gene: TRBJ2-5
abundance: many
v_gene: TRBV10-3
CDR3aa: CAISETLAGEETQYF
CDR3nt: TGTGCCATCAGTGAGACGCTAGCGGGGGAAGAGACCCAGTACTTC

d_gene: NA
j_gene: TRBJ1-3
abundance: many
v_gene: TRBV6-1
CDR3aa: CASSPGHNSGNTIYF
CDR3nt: TGTGCCAGCAGCCCGGGCCATAACTCTGGAAACACCATATATTTT

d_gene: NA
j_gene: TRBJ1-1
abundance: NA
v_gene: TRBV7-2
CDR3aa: CASSLDGWVQGRAFF
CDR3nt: TGTGCCAGCAGCTTAGACGGTTGGGTTCAGGGACGGGCTTTCTTT

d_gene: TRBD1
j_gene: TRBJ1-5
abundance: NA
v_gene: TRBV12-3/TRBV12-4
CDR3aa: CASSVGQGFNQPQHF
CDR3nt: TGTGCCAGCAGTGTGGGACAGGGGTTTAATCAGCCCCAGCATTTT

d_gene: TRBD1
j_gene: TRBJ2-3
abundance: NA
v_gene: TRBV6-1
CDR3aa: CAILQGAITDTQYF
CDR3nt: TGTGCCATACTACAGGGGGCGATCACAGATACGCAGTATTTT

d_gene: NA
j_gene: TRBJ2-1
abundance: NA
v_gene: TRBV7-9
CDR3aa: CASSPDQGGGQNEQFF
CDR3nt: TGTGCCAGCAGCCCCGACCAGGGAGGTGGACAGAATGAGCAGTTCTTC

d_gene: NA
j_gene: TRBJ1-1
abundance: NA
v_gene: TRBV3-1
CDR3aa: CASGQKTNTEAFF
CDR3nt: TGTGCCAGCGGTCAGAAAACGAACACTGAAGCTTTCTTT

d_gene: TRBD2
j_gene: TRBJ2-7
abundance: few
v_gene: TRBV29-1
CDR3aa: CSVLGRLAGSYEQYF
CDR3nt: TGCAGCGTTTTGGGGAGACTAGCTGGATCCTACGAGCAGTACTTC

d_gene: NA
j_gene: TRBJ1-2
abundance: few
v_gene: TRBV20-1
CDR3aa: CSARVGSSINYGYTF
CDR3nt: TGCAGTGCTAGAGTTGGCAGCTCCATCAACTATGGCTACACCTTC

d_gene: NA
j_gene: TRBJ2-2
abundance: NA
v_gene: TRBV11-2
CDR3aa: CTSSRDRFGELFF
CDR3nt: TGTACCAGCAGCCGAGACAGATTCGGGGAGCTGTTTTTT

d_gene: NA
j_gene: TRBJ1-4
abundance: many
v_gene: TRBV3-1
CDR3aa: CASSPGWPTNEKLFF
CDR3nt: TGTGCCAGCAGCCCCGGGTGGCCAACTAATGAAAAACTGTTTTTT

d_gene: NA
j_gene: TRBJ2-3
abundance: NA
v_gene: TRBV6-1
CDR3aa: CASGRRRDTQYF
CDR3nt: TGTGCCAGCGGGAGACGACGAGATACGCAGTATTTT

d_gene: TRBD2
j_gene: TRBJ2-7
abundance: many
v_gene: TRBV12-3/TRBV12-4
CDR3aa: CASSGTGLAAYEQYF
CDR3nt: TGTGCCAGCAGTGGGACGGGACTAGCGGCCTACGAGCAGTACTTC

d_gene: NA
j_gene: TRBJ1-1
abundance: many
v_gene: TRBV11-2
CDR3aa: CASSLDSLSGIVMNTEAFF
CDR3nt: TGTGCCAGCAGCTTAGACTCCCTCTCAGGGATCGTAATGAACACTGAAGCTTTCTTT

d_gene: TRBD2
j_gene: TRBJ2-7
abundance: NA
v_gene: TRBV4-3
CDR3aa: CASSQAGGDKQYF
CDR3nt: TGCGCCAGCAGCCAAGCGGGGGGGGACAAGCAGTACTTC

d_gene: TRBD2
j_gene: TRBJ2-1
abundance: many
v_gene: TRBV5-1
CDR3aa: CASSSTSGNNEQFF
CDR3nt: TGCGCCAGCAGCTCGACTAGCGGGAACAATGAGCAGTTCTTC

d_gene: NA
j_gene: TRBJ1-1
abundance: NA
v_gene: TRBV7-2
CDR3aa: CASSLESGSDTEAFF
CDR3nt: TGTGCCAGCAGCTTAGAGTCAGGATCCGACACTGAAGCTTTCTTT

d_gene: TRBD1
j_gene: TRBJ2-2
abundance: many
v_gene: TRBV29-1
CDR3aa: CSVSTGGAGELFF
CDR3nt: TGCAGCGTTTCTACAGGGGGTGCCGGGGAGCTGTTTTTT

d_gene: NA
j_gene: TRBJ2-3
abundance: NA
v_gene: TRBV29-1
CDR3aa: CSVDGSGPTDTQYF
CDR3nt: TGCAGCGTTGACGGTTCAGGGCCCACAGATACGCAGTATTTT

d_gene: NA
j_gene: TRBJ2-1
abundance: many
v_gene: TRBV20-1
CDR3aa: CSAYRTHEFF
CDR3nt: TGCAGTGCTTATAGGACTCATGAGTTCTTC

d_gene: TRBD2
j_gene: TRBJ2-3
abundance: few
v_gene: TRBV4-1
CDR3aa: CASSPVGSSGRRDTQYF
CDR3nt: TGCGCCAGCAGCCCGGTCGGATCTAGCGGGAGAAGGGATACGCAGTATTTT

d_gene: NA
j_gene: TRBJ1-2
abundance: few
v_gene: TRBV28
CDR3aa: CASSFGVHYGYTF
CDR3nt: TGTGCCAGCAGTTTTGGGGTTCACTATGGCTACACCTTC

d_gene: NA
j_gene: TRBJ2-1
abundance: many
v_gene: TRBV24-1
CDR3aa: CATSDSGLVGDEQFF
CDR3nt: TGTGCCACCAGTGATTCCGGGCTAGTGGGAGATGAGCAGTTCTTC